What follows describes a single T cell receptor beta chain. This clonotype has a count of ten or more. It has no known antigen specificity. Base qualities were left out, and no much larger clone turns up one base away. The intended sense of this specimen's treatment or condition label: allogeneic hematopoietic cell transplantation with graft depleted of TCRalphabeta T cells and CD19 B cells. TCRalphabeta/CD19-depleted allogeneic hematopoietic cell grafts were given to the transplant recipients, all of whom were children. Library preparation used PCR. Instrument on record: Illumina HiSeq 2500. TCR libraries were prepared with molecular barcoding, using unique molecular identifiers to normalize TCRbeta repertoire quantification. TCRdb applied fastp at Q25 and MiXCR to the public reads, then kept only in-frame beta chains. Entries that share a CDR3 protein sequence are merged under the most common genes and DNA. The sample table contains more than 200,000 distinct CDR3 sequences; only one count was recorded for about 25% of them. Around 2.5% of the sample is in the top ten clones.

The sample comes from a study of T-cell reconstitution after alpha-beta-depleted transplantation in children (dated by TCRdb to 2016 to 2018). Looking at the study overall: T-cell immune reconstitution after TCRalphabeta/CD19-depleted allogeneic hematopoietic cell transplantation in children was quantitatively tracked in the study by means of TCR repertoire profiling.

The CDR3 spans 12 residues, from the cysteine through the phenylalanine. The kept DNA is CDR3 alone, 36 bases in frame from the first base. V and J lose 8 bases and 3 bases, and a span of 11 bases separates them. Study-wide conclusions, independent of this receptor: Apparently early alphabetaT-cell count recovery about two months after transplant reportedly relied on only several hundred rapidly expanded clones derived from non-depleted graft cells. The frequencies of hyperexpanded clones fell over the following months, and after one year, T-cell counts and TCRbeta diversity were mostly attributed to newly produced T cells. In some patients, the high TCRbeta diversity seen at day 60 was put down to recipient T cells and intrathymic progenitors that had survived conditioning.

This receptor was identified in a girl aged 2-15 years with Fanconi anemia, due to receive a stem cell transplant. Here the chain combines TRBV12-3 or TRBV12-4 and TRBJ2-7; no D gene can be assigned with confidence. Sample: PBMCs, taken before TCRalphabeta/CD19-depleted stem cell transplant. The DNA is TGTGCCAGCCGCCTCGGATACTACGAGCAGTACTTC. Translation gives CASRLGYYEQYF.